The 9 T cell receptor beta chains listed next were all sequenced from one sample in a study of tumor-infiltrating lymphocytes in oesophageal squamous cell carcinoma. Via MiXCR, TCRdb re-called the PCR reads, giving one row per CDR3 protein. The table shows about 17,000 distinct CDR3 sequences, with about 42% occurring only once. Sequencing was performed on normal esophageal tissue next to the tumor. All receptors derive from a female donor with esophageal squamous cell carcinoma.

The sample holds many counts of this clonotype. The chain joins TRBV6-1 to TRBJ1-2; D is perhaps TRBD1 (5 bases). Germline loops: CDR1 MNHNS, CDR2 SASEGT. The CDR3 loop spans 12 amino acids. Deletions cut 7 bases from V and 8 bases from J, with 14 bases between. CDR3 protein: CASTESGGGYTF. The CDR3 nucleotides read TGTGCCAGCACGGAATCGGGGGGGGGCTACACCTTC.

The rearrangement uses TRBV20-1 and TRBJ2-2; 7 bases agree with TRBD1. Germline-derived CDR1 and CDR2 are DFQATT and SNEGSKA (reference sequence). This CDR3 is built from 15 residues. The junction had 6 bases not matched to a gene; V was cut back by 2 bases and J by 3 bases. The DNA for the CDR3 is TGCAGTGCTAGACCTGGGACAGTTTACACCGGGGAGCTGTTTTTT. Translating gives CSARPGTVYTGELFF.

This clonotype was counted only a few times. For the CDR3, the DNA is TGTGCCAGCAGCTCCTATGAATACCCCGGGACGGCCACGACTAAATTCTATGGCTACACCTTC. Protein: CASSSYEYPGTATTKFYGYTF. The chain employs TRBV7-8 and TRBJ1-2, with a tentative D call TRBD1 (5 bases). The CDR3 contains 21 residues. V lost 4 bases to trimming and J lost 4 bases, with 34 bases between them. Germline V gene lookup returns CDR1 SGHVS and CDR2 FQNEAQ.

By sample share, this clonotype is medium-sized. The V gene is TRBV7-3, the J gene TRBJ2-1; no definite D call. Per the germline V gene, CDR1 is SGHTA and CDR2 is FQGTGA. This CDR3 region has 12 residues. V shed 1 base and J shed 9 bases, with 7 bases lying between them. As DNA, the CDR3 is TGTGCCAGCAGCTTAATAGGCGGTGAGCAGTTCTTC. This translates into CASSLIGGEQFF.

This clonotype appeared many times. V gene TRBV7-3 combines with J gene TRBJ2-3; no definite D call. Germline CDR1 and CDR2: SGHTA and FQGTGA. The length of the CDR3 is 13 residues. Trimming left V 5 bases short and J 4 bases short, with 10 bases between. The CDR3 DNA follows: TGTGCCAGCAGCCAAAGACCATCAGATACGCAGTATTTT. Amino acid sequence: CASSQRPSDTQYF.

V and J are TRBV9 and TRBJ2-3; no definite D call. CDR3 size: 15 residues. The germline V and J ends were trimmed by 1 base and 1 base, with 10 bases remaining between them. Germline V CDR1 and CDR2: SGDLS, YYNGEE. CDR3 bases: TGTGCCAGCAGCGTAACCCAGACCGGCACAGATACGCAGTATTTT. Its translation: CASSVTQTGTDTQYF.

This clonotype was counted many times. The chain joins TRBV7-9 to TRBJ1-5, with 9 bases matching TRBD1. The CDR3 runs to 15 residues. V trimming: 5 bases; J trimming: 3 bases; junction bases outside the gene matches: 5. Germline V lookup: CDR1 SEHNR, CDR2 FQNEAQ (reference sequence). CDR3 loop: CASSPGTGNNQPQHF. In nucleotides, the CDR3 is TGTGCCAGCAGCCCCGGGACAGGGAACAATCAGCCCCAGCATTTT.

The rearrangement joins TRBV7-2 to TRBJ2-7, with 7 nucleotides matching TRBD1. Germline CDR1 reads SGHTA; CDR2 reads FQGNSA. Trimming took 2 bases from V and 7 from J; bases not matched to a gene: 14. The CDR3 has 16 residues. The CDR3 DNA reads as TGTGCCAGCAGCTTAATTGGGACAGCATCCTACAATGAGCAGTACTTC. Protein product: CASSLIGTASYNEQYF. Filled out from reference TRBV7-2 and TRBJ2-7, the complete variable domain reads GAGVSQSPSNKVTEKGKDVELRCDPISGHTALYWYRQSLGQGLEFLIYFQGNSAPDKSGLPSDRFSAERTGGSVSTLTIQRTQQEDSAVYLCASSLIGTASYNEQYFGPGTRLTVT.

The chain has TRBV7-3 and TRBJ2-3; unclear D gene. Matching the DNA end better, TRBJ2-1 makes the J call doubtful. The CDR3 spans 16 residues. Germline V lookup: CDR1 SGHTA, CDR2 FQGTGA. CDR3 in DNA: TGTGCCAGCAGCTTAAAAGGGCACCTAGGGAACAATGAGCAGTTCTTC. Its protein product is CASSLKGHLGNNEQFF.